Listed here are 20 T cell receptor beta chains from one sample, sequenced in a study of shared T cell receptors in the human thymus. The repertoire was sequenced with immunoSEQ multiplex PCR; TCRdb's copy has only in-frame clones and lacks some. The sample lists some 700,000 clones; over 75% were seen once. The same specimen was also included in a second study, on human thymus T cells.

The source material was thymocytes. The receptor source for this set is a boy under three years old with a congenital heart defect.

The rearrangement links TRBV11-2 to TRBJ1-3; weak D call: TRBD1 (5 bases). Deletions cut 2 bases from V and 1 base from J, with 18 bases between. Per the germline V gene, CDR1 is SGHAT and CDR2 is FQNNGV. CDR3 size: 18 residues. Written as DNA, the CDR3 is TGTGCCAGCAGCTTAAACTCGGACACTCTCGGGTCTGGAAACACCATATATTTT. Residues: CASSLNSDTLGSGNTIYF.

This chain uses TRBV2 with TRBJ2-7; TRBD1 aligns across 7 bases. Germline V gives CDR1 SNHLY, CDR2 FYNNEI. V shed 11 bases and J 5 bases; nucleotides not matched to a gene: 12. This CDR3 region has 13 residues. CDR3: CARRGQLYHEQYF. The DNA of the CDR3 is TGTGCCCGACGGGGACAGCTTTACCACGAGCAGTACTTC.

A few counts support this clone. The DNA of the CDR3 is TGCGCCAGCAGCCGGAGGGGCCCGGCGGACTATGGCTACACCTTC. It translates to CASSRRGPADYGYTF. This sequence joins TRBV5-1 and TRBJ1-2, with D possibly matching TRBD1 (5 bases). The V end was cut by 4 bases, the J end by 3 bases, with 16 bases between. Germline lookup yields CDR1 SGHRS and CDR2 YFSETQ. CDR3 length equals 15 residues. The full variable domain, in which reference TRBV5-1 and TRBJ1-2 provide the parts outside the CDR3, is KAGVTQTPRYLIKTRGQQVTLSCSPISGHRSVSWYQQTPGQGLQFLFEYFSETQRNKGNFPGRFSGRQFSNSRSEMNVSTLELGDSALYLCASSRRGPADYGYTFGSGTRLTVV.

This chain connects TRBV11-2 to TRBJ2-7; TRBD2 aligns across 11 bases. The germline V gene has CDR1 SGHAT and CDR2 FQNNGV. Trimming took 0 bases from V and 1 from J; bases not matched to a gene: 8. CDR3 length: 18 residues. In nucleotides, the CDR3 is TGTGCCAGCAGCTTAGATCGATCGGGACTAGCGGATTCCTACGAGCAGTACTTC. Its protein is CASSLDRSGLADSYEQYF.

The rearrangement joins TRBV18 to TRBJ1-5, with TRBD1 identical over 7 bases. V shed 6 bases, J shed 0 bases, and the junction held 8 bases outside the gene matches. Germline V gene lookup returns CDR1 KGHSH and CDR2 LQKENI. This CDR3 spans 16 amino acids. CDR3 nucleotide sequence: TGTGCCAGCTCCCCCGGGACAGCGCATAGCAATCAGCCCCAGCATTTT. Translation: CASSPGTAHSNQPQHF.

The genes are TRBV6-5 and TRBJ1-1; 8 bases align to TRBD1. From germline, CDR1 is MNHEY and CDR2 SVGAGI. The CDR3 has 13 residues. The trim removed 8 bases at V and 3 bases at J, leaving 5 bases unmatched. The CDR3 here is CASGTQGDTEAFF. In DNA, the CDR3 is TGTGCCAGCGGTACACAGGGGGACACTGAAGCTTTCTTT.

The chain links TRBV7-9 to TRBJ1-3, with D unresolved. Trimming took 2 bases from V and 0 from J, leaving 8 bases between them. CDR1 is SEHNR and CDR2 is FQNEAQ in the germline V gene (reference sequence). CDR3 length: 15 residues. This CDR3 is CASSLLDTSGNTIYF. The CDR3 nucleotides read TGTGCCAGCAGCTTACTTGACACCTCTGGAAACACCATATATTTT.

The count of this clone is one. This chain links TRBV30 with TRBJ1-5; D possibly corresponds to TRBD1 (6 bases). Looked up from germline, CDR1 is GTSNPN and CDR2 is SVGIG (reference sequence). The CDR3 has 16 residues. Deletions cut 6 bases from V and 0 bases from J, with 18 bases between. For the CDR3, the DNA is TGTGCCTGTGACCAGGGGCGGACCCATAGCAATCAGCCCCAGCATTTT. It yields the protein CACDQGRTHSNQPQHF.

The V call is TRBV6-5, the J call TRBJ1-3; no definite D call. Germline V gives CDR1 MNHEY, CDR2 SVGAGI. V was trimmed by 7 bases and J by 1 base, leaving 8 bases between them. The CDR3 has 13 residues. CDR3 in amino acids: CASTPLSGNTIYF. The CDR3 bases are TGTGCCAGCACTCCCCTATCTGGAAACACCATATATTTT.

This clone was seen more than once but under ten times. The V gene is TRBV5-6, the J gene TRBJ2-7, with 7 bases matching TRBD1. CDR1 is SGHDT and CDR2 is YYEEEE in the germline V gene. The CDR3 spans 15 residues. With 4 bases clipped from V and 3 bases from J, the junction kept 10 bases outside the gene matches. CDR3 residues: CASSPRTGQNYEQYF. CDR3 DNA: TGTGCCAGCAGCCCGAGGACAGGCCAAAACTACGAGCAGTACTTC.

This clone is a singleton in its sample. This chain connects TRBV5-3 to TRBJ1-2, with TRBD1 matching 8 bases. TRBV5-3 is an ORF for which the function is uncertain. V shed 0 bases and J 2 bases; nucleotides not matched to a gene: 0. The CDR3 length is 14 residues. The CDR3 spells CARSLGQGNYGYTF. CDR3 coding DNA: TGTGCCAGAAGCTTGGGACAGGGGAACTATGGCTACACCTTC.

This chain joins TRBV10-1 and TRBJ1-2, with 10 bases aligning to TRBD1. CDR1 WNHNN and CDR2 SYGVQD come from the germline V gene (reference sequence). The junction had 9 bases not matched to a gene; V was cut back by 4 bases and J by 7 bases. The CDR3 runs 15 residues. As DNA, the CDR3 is TGCGCCAGCAGTGCCTTGACAGGGGGCGCCGGTGGCTACACCTTC. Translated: CASSALTGGAGGYTF.

The CDR3 region has the DNA TGCGCCAGCAGCCAAGAGTCAGGACAGGGGCACACAGATACGCAGTATTTT. Translated: CASSQESGQGHTDTQYF. The chain is built from TRBV4-1 and TRBJ2-3; 9 bases map to TRBD1. CDR1 is MGHRA and CDR2 is YSYEKL in the germline V gene. The CDR3 extends over 17 amino acids. V shed 0 bases and J 2 bases; nucleotides not matched to a gene: 6.

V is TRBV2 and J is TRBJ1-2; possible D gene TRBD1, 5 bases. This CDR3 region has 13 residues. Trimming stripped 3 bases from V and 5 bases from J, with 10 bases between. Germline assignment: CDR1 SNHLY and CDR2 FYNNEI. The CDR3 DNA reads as TGTGCCAGCAGTGAGGGGGGTCGATATGGCTACACCTTC. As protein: CASSEGGRYGYTF.

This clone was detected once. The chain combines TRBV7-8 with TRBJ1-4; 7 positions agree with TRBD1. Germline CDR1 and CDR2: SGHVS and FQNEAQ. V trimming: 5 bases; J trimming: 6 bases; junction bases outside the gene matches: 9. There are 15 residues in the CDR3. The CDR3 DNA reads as TGTGCCAGCAGCACGGACAGGAAATTCGATGAAAAACTGTTTTTT. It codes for CASSTDRKFDEKLFF. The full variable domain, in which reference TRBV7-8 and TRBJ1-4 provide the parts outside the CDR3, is GAGVSQSPRYKVAKRGQDVALRCDPISGHVSLFWYQQALGQGPEFLTYFQNEAQLDKSGLPSDRFFAERPEGSVSTLKIQRTQQEDSAVYLCASSTDRKFDEKLFFGSGTQLSVL.

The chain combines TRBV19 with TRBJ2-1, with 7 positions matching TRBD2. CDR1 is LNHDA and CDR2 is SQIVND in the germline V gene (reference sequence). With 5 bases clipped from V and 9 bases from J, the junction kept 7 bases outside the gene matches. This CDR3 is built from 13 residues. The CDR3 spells CASSRGGCGEQFF. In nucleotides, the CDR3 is TGTGCCAGTAGTCGCGGGGGATGTGGTGAGCAGTTCTTC.

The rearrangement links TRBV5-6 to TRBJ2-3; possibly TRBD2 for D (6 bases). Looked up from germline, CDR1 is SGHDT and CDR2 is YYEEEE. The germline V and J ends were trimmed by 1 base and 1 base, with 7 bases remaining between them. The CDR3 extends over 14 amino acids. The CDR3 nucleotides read TGTGCCAGCAGCTTGCCTAGCGGCACAGATACGCAGTATTTT. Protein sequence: CASSLPSGTDTQYF.

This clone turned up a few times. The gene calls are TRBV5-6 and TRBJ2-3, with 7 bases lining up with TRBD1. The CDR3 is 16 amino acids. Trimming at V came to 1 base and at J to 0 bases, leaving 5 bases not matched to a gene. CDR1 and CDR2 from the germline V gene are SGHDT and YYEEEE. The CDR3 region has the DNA TGTGCCAGCAGCTTGTATAGGGACAGCAGCACAGATACGCAGTATTTT. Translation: CASSLYRDSSTDTQYF.

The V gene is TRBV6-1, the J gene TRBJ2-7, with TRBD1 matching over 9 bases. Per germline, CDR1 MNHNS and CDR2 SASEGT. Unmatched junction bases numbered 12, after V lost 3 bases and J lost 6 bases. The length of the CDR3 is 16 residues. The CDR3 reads CASSDGRTGEGFEQYF. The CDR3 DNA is TGTGCCAGCAGTGATGGAAGGACAGGGGAGGGCTTCGAGCAGTACTTC.

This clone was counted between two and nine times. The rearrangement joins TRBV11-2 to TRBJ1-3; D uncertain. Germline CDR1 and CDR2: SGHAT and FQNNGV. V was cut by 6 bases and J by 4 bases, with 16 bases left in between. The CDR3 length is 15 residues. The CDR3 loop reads CASSKTTGPGNTIYF. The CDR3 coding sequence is TGTGCCAGCAGTAAGACTACCGGCCCCGGAAACACCATATATTTT. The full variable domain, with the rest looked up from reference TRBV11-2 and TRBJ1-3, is EAGVAQSPRYKIIEKRQSVAFWCNPISGHATLYWYQQILGQGPKLLIQFQNNGVVDDSQLPKDRFSAERLKGVDSTLKIQPAKLEDSAVYLCASSKTTGPGNTIYFGEGSWLTVV.